These 18 T cell receptor beta chains originate from one sample sequenced in a study of CD8 T cells in Susac syndrome. Reverse transcription of 0.5 to 1 ug RNA was performed with random hexamers. TCRdb reprocessed the immunoSEQ multiplex PCR reads via MiXCR and lists one record per CDR3 protein. The sample holds under 200,000 distinct CDR3 sequences; around 94% are singletons and the top ten take 0.1% to 0.13%. Sequencing used CD4+ T cells from PBMCs. The receptors were gathered from a human donor with Susac syndrome.

The chain uses TRBV7-9 and TRBJ1-4; a possible D gene is TRBD1 (6 bases). The CDR3 is 15 amino acids. CDR1 is SEHNR and CDR2 is FQNEAQ in the germline V gene (reference sequence). Trimming pared 2 bases from V and 13 bases from J, leaving 20 bases between. The CDR3 sequence: CASSLPGESVKALFF. The CDR3 bases are TGTGCCAGCAGCTTACCAGGGGAGTCCGTGAAAGCACTGTTTTTT.

The V and J genes are TRBV7-3 and TRBJ1-6; TRBD1 might be the D (5 bases). V lost 5 bases, J lost 7 bases, and 15 bases lay in between. Germline CDR1 SGHTA, CDR2 FQGTGA. The CDR3 is made up of 15 amino acids. The CDR3 nucleotides are TGTGCCAGCAGCCAGGCCACGGGGGAGAATTCACCCCTCCACTTT. Translated: CASSQATGENSPLHF.

The CDR3 spells CASSLGQVNEQYF. CDR3 nucleotides: TGTGCCAGCAGCCTCGGACAGGTCAACGAGCAGTACTTC. The V gene is TRBV9, the J gene TRBJ2-7; 7 nucleotides line up with TRBD1. CDR3 size: 13 residues. Germline CDR1 and CDR2: SGDLS and YYNGEE. V shed 4 bases and J 5 bases; nucleotides not matched to a gene: 6.

The rearrangement links TRBV9 to TRBJ1-2, with D perhaps TRBD1 (6 bases). Germline V lookup: CDR1 SGDLS, CDR2 YYNGEE. The CDR3 covers 14 residues. With 0 bases removed from V and 4 bases from J, the gap between germline ends came to 10 bases. This CDR3 reads CASSVDRGTYGYTF. In DNA form, the CDR3 reads TGTGCCAGCAGCGTAGATAGGGGGACCTATGGCTACACCTTC.

This clonotype was counted once. The J gene is TRBJ1-1, the V gene TRBV9; D not resolved. The CDR3 is 13 residues long. Germline loops: CDR1 SGDLS, CDR2 YYNGEE. The V and J ends lost 6 bases and 3 bases respectively, with 12 bases between them. The CDR3 nucleotides read TGTGCCAGCAAGAGAGGTTGGGACACTGAAGCTTTCTTT. It encodes CASKRGWDTEAFF.

The rearrangement joins TRBV4-3 to TRBJ2-7; D is unclear. CDR1 is LGHNA and CDR2 is YSLEER in the germline V gene. The CDR3 spans 14 residues. V lost 0 bases and J 4 bases, leaving 10 bases between the germline ends. CDR3 amino acids: CASSQDWADYEQYF. The CDR3 nucleotides read TGCGCCAGCAGCCAAGATTGGGCAGATTACGAGCAGTACTTC.

This clonotype was seen just once. CDR3 amino acids: CASSQGRKDYEQYF. CDR3 DNA: TGCGCCAGCAGCCAAGGACGGAAGGATTACGAGCAGTACTTC. The chain combines TRBV4-3 with TRBJ2-7; D is undetermined. The germline V and J ends were trimmed by 1 base and 4 bases, with 11 bases remaining between them. The CDR3 has 14 residues. Looked up from germline, CDR1 is LGHNA and CDR2 is YSLEER.

In its sample, this clonotype was seen once. The chain joins TRBV4-3 to TRBJ2-7; D not resolved. This CDR3 spans 17 amino acids. V was cut by 1 base and J by 4 bases, with 20 bases left in between. Germline V CDR1 and CDR2: LGHNA, YSLEER. The CDR3 bases are TGCGCCAGCAGCCAAGTTGTTGGTCAGGCTGACGTATACGAGCAGTACTTC. Its translation: CASSQVVGQADVYEQYF.

The CDR3 loop reads CASDYFTDTQYF. The DNA of the CDR3 is TGTGCCTCTGACTATTTCACAGATACGCAGTATTTT. V usage is TRBV30 and J usage is TRBJ2-3; D is perhaps TRBD2 (5 bases). The V gene's germline CDR1 is GTSNPN and CDR2 SVGIG (reference sequence). This CDR3 has 12 amino acids. The V end lost 7 bases, the J end lost 2 bases, and 10 bases lay between the germline ends.

The rearrangement uses TRBV30 and TRBJ1-1; D not certain. Germline V lookup: CDR1 GTSNPN, CDR2 SVGIG (reference sequence). V lost 8 bases to trimming and J lost 1 base, with 14 bases between them. The length of the CDR3 is 13 residues. The CDR3, as DNA: TGTGCCCTCACTTCGGGTAGGAACACTGAAGCTTTCTTT. Translated: CALTSGRNTEAFF.

The chain couples TRBV29-1 to TRBJ2-7; D might be TRBD2 (5 bases). The CDR3 runs 12 residues. V lost 4 bases, J lost 4 bases, and 11 bases lay in between. CDR1 is SQVTM, CDR2 ANQGSEA, per germline. CDR3 region: CSVVSGRYEQYF. Here the CDR3 DNA reads TGCAGCGTTGTATCGGGAAGGTACGAGCAGTACTTC.

V and J are TRBV30 and TRBJ1-1; D uncertain. V gave up 2 bases and J gave up 8 bases, with 21 bases separating them. Germline V gives CDR1 GTSNPN, CDR2 SVGIG (reference sequence). The CDR3 is 15 amino acids. The CDR3 coding sequence is TGTGCCTGGAGTCCTCCGAGAGGGCGGGTTGGGGAAGCTTTCTTT. This codes for CAWSPPRGRVGEAFF.

This rearrangement joins TRBV5-1 to TRBJ2-6; D remains ambiguous. The CDR3 sequence is 16 residues long. CDR1 is SGHRS and CDR2 is YFSETQ in the germline V gene. V was pared by 0 bases and J by 1 base, with 8 bases between. For the CDR3, the DNA is TGCGCCAGCAGCTTGGTCCTGACTTCTGGGGCCAACGTCCTGACTTTC. It specifies CASSLVLTSGANVLTF.

This clonotype appeared once. The chain links TRBV2 to TRBJ2-7, with D perhaps matching TRBD1 (5 bases). The CDR3 spans 14 residues. Germline lookup yields CDR1 SNHLY and CDR2 FYNNEI. The V and J ends lost 0 bases and 6 bases respectively, with 12 bases between them. The CDR3 nucleotides read TGTGCCAGCAGTGAAGCGGCGACAGTGGGCGAGCAGTACTTC. It specifies CASSEAATVGEQYF.

The rearrangement joins TRBV7-2 to TRBJ2-4; the match to TRBD1 covers 11 bases. The CDR3 contains 15 residues. The V and J ends lost 3 bases and 6 bases, in that order; junction bases with no gene match: 4. Germline V gene lookup returns CDR1 SGHTA and CDR2 FQGNSA. CDR3 nucleotide sequence: TGTGCCAGCAGCTTCGGGACAGGGGGTACAAACATTCAGTACTTC. Translating it yields CASSFGTGGTNIQYF.

This clonotype has a single count. The rearrangement joins TRBV7-9 to TRBJ2-2; D is possibly TRBD1 or TRBD2 (5 bases each). V was shortened by 4 bases and J by 2 bases, with 14 bases between the two germline ends. CDR3 length equals 16 residues. In germline, CDR1 is SEHNR, CDR2 FQNEAQ (reference sequence). CDR3 DNA: TGTGCCAGCAGCTCCCGAGGGGCAGACAACACCGGGGAGCTGTTTTTT. Amino acid sequence: CASSSRGADNTGELFF.

The chain couples TRBV29-1 to TRBJ2-5; TRBD1 agrees at 9 bases. The junction had 12 bases not matched to a gene; V was cut back by 8 bases and J by 5 bases. Germline loops: CDR1 SQVTM, CDR2 ANQGSEA. CDR3 length: 14 residues. In DNA form, the CDR3 reads TGCAGCAGCACTCCGGGACAGGGTGTTGAGACCCAGTACTTC. Encoded protein: CSSTPGQGVETQYF.

This chain joins TRBV5-4 and TRBJ1-2; the D gene is possibly TRBD1 (6 bases). The V gene lost 1 base and the J gene lost 4 bases, with 8 bases spanning the gap. Germline-derived CDR1 and CDR2 are SGHNT and YYREEE (reference sequence). This CDR3 has 13 residues. The CDR3 sequence is CASSLSGAYGYTF. The CDR3 DNA reads TGTGCCAGCAGCTTGTCGGGGGCCTATGGCTACACCTTC.